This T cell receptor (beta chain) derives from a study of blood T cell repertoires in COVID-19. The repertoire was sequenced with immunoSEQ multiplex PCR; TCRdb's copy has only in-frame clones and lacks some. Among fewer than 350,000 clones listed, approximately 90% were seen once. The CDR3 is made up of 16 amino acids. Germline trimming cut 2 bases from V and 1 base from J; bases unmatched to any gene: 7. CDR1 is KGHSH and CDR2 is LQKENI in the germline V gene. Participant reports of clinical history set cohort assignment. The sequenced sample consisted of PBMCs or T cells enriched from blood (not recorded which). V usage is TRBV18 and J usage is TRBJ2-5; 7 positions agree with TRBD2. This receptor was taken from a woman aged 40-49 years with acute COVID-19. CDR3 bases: TGTGCCAGCTCACCATCGTCTAGCGGAACCCAAGAGACCCAGTACTTC. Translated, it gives CASSPSSSGTQETQYF.